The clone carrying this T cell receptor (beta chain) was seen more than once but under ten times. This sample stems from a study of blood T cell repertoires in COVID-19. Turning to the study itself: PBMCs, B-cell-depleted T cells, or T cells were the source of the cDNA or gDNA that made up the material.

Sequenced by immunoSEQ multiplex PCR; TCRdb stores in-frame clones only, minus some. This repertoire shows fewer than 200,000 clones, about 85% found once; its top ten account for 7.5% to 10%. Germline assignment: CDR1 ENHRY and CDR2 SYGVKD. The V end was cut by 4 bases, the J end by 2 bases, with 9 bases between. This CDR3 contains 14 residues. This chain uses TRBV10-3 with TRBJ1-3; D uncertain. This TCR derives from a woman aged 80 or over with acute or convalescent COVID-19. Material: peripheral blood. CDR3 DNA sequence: TGTGCCATCAGTGGGGCAGCGGCTGGAAACACCATATATTTT. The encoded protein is CAISGAAAGNTIYF.